Listed here is a single T cell receptor (beta chain). Its specificity is not known. Germline is not matched at one junction end, which may reflect a read error. The sample originates from a study of cytomegalovirus exposure and HLA in healthy donors. Findings and limits, study-wide: Prediction of most subjects' HLA-A and HLA-B alleles by TCR beta sequences was reportedly accurate.

PCR was performed using 60 Vbeta and 13 Jbeta primers. Original processing notes: The count from a later analysis was about 80 million unique TCR beta chains, some 12 million of them shared. Data came from immunoSEQ multiplex PCR; TCRdb stores just in-frame clones and leaves some out. Clonal size and the V and J genes are those of that table, whereas D and trimming came from the DNA. The repertoire holds about 170,000 clones, with approximately 80% as singletons. Sequences were obtained from PBMCs. The receptor was derived from a woman in her 50s in good health and CMV-seropositive.

CDR3 coding DNA: TGTGCCAGCGGGCCAAAGCGGGAGCCAGCCTTC. This gives the protein CASGPKREPAF. The V call is TRBV2, the J call TRBJ2-7; 8 bases align to TRBD2. Germline CDR1 and CDR2: SNHLY and FYNNEI. This CDR3 is 11 amino acids long.